A single sample is the source of the 23 T cell receptor beta chains below, sequenced in a study of blood T cell repertoires in COVID-19. Assay used: immunoSEQ multiplex PCR; TCRdb lists only in-frame clones, some missing. The sample consists of 50,000 to 60,000 clones, 80% to 85% of them appearing once. The sequenced material came from peripheral blood. These TCRs come from an elderly man with COVID-19, enrolled during active disease.

This chain uses TRBV12-1 with TRBJ2-5; TRBD1, the table's D call, was not compared with the DNA. TRBV12-1 is assigned pseudogene status. CDR3 length: 15 residues. CDR3 loop: CASSSGGQGKETQYF. For the CDR3, the DNA is TGTGCCAGCAGCTCCGGGGGACAGGGCAAAGAGACCCAGTACTTC.

This clone was observed a few times. The chain uses TRBV7-2 and TRBJ2-3; D not resolved. The CDR3 is 15 amino acids. The germline CDR1 and CDR2 sequences are SGHTA and FQGNSA. Trimming took 0 bases from V and 2 from J, leaving 9 bases between them. CDR3: CASSLALVYTDTQYF. CDR3 coding DNA: TGTGCCAGCAGCTTAGCCCTGGTCTACACAGATACGCAGTATTTT.

The V and J genes are TRBV20-1 and TRBJ2-1; no clear D. The CDR3 loop spans 11 amino acids. Germline V gene lookup returns CDR1 DFQATT and CDR2 SNEGSKA (reference sequence). V shed 0 bases and J shed 9 bases, with 6 bases lying between them. This chain's CDR3 is CSARESVEQFF. DNA of the CDR3: TGCAGTGCTAGAGAGTCGGTTGAGCAGTTCTTC.

V is TRBV5-4 and J is TRBJ2-1; TRBD1 agrees at 8 bases. The CDR3 has 15 amino acids. Germline values: CDR1 SGHNT, CDR2 YYREEE (reference sequence). J lost 3 bases, V lost 4 bases, and 6 bases had no gene match. The CDR3 DNA reads TGTGCCAGCAGCCGTCCTGGGACAGGCTACAATGAGCAGTTCTTC. Translation: CASSRPGTGYNEQFF. The entire variable domain, with the rest obtained from reference TRBV5-4 and TRBJ2-1, is as follows: ETGVTQSPTHLIKTRGQQVTLRCSSQSGHNTVSWYQQALGQGPQFIFQYYREEENGRGNFPPRFSGLQFPNYSSELNVNALELDDSALYLCASSRPGTGYNEQFFGPGTRLTVL.

V and J are TRBV6-5 and TRBJ1-6; 7 bases agree with TRBD1. The CDR3 spans 15 residues. V lost 6 bases, J lost 9 bases, and 11 bases stayed unmatched. Looked up from germline, CDR1 is MNHEY and CDR2 is SVGAGI. CDR3 nucleotides: TGTGCCAGCAGCCAGGCCGGGACAGTCCCTTCACCCCTCCACTTT. Residues: CASSQAGTVPSPLHF.

This clone has only a few counts. V and J are TRBV19 and TRBJ1-5, with D possibly matching TRBD1 (5 bases). V lost 3 bases and J lost 1, with 16 bases in between. Looked up from germline, CDR1 is LNHDA and CDR2 is SQIVND (reference sequence). This CDR3 spans 17 amino acids. This chain's CDR3 is CASSIIGGRRSNQPQHF. The CDR3 coding sequence is TGTGCCAGTAGTATTATCGGGGGACGGCGGAGCAATCAGCCCCAGCATTTT.

The chain joins TRBV12-3 or TRBV12-4 to TRBJ2-1; no definite D call. V was pared by 3 bases and J by 8 bases, with 8 bases between. CDR3 length: 12 amino acids. The DNA for the CDR3 is TGTGCCAGCAGTTTCGAGTTTCATGAGCAGTTCTTC. The encoded protein is CASSFEFHEQFF.

This chain links TRBV18 with TRBJ2-1; 9 bases match TRBD1. Trimming removed 6 bases from V and 9 bases from J; junction bases left unmatched: 6. The germline gives CDR1 KGHSH, CDR2 LQKENI. The CDR3 contains 13 residues. The CDR3 region has the DNA TGTGCCAGCTCGACAGGGGGACGAGGTGAGCAGTTCTTC. It encodes CASSTGGRGEQFF.

The gene calls are TRBV5-1 and TRBJ1-4; TRBD1 matches at 8 bases. With 0 bases clipped from V and 4 bases from J, the junction kept 8 bases outside the gene matches. Germline V CDR1 and CDR2: SGHRS, YFSETQ. The length of the CDR3 is 17 residues. CDR3 DNA sequence: TGCGCCAGCAGCTTGGGGACAGGGCCGCGTATTAATGAAAAACTGTTTTTT. Residues: CASSLGTGPRINEKLFF.

The chain combines TRBV9 with TRBJ2-7, with D tentatively TRBD1 (5 bases). The CDR3 is 14 residues long. Germline V lookup: CDR1 SGDLS, CDR2 YYNGEE. The V and J ends lost 3 bases and 3 bases respectively, with 13 bases between them. DNA of the CDR3: TGTGCCAGCAGCGCACAACCAGGGCGCTACGAGCAGTACTTC. It is translated as CASSAQPGRYEQYF.

A single count supports this clone. The J gene is TRBJ2-7, the V gene TRBV28; 10 nucleotides align to TRBD1. CDR1 and CDR2 from the germline V gene are MDHEN and SYDVKM. The V segment lost 6 bases and the J segment 4 bases; nucleotides outside the gene matches: 9. The CDR3 runs to 15 residues. The DNA for the CDR3 is TGTGCCAGCAGGGGGGTCGGGACAGGGGAATACGAGCAGTACTTC. It encodes CASRGVGTGEYEQYF.

This chain joins TRBV28 and TRBJ1-5, with 10 bases that match TRBD1. The junction had 8 bases not matched to a gene; V was cut back by 6 bases and J by 6 bases. Germline CDR1 is MDHEN and CDR2 is SYDVKM. The CDR3 has 15 amino acids. This chain's CDR3 is CASRGIGTGVQPQHF. CDR3 DNA sequence: TGTGCCAGCAGGGGCATCGGGACAGGGGTTCAGCCCCAGCATTTT.

DNA of the CDR3: TGTGCCAGTAGTTCCGGGGTTGACTCCTACGAGCAGTACTTC. This sequence encodes CASSSGVDSYEQYF. The V gene is TRBV19, the J gene TRBJ2-7; tentative D call: TRBD2 (5 bases). The germline V gene encodes CDR1 LNHDA and CDR2 SQIVND (reference sequence). This CDR3 has 14 residues. Deletions cut 5 bases from V and 0 bases from J, with 11 bases between.

This clone appeared a single time. The V call is TRBV5-1, the J call TRBJ1-6, with D possibly matching TRBD1 (6 bases). The CDR3 has 16 residues. V was pared by 0 bases and J by 6 bases, with 13 bases between. Looked up from germline, CDR1 is SGHRS and CDR2 is YFSETQ. CDR3 nucleotides: TGCGCCAGCAGCTTGGGACAGGCCCACGGTAATTCACCCCTCCACTTT. It yields the protein CASSLGQAHGNSPLHF.

V is TRBV14 and J is TRBJ1-4; 8 bases are shared with TRBD1. Trimming removed 4 bases from V and 7 bases from J; junction bases left unmatched: 14. CDR3 length: 17 residues. CDR1 is SGHDN and CDR2 is FVKESK in the germline V gene. CDR3 DNA sequence: TGTGCCAGCAGCCGACCAAGTGGGGGAACAGGGGGTGAAAAACTGTTTTTT. Its protein product is CASSRPSGGTGGEKLFF.

V is TRBV19 and J is TRBJ1-2; D unresolved. V was pared by 5 bases and J by 8 bases, with 12 bases between. There are 12 residues in the CDR3. Germline V gene lookup returns CDR1 LNHDA and CDR2 SQIVND (reference sequence). The CDR3 loop reads CASSWREGGYTF. CDR3 sequence (DNA): TGTGCCAGTAGTTGGCGGGAGGGCGGCTACACCTTC.

Only one count was recorded for this clone. The chain recombines TRBV3-1 (or the pseudogene TRBV3-2) with TRBJ2-7; D might be TRBD1 (6 bases). Germline lookup yields CDR1 LGHDT and CDR2 YNNKEL (reference sequence). The CDR3 totals 14 residues. The germline V and J ends were trimmed by 5 bases and 1 base, with 12 bases remaining between them. DNA of the CDR3: TGTGCCAGCAGCAAACAGGGAACGTCCTACGAGCAGTACTTC. Translated: CASSKQGTSYEQYF.

The gene calls are TRBV3-1 (or the pseudogene TRBV3-2) and TRBJ1-1, with D possibly TRBD1 on 6 matching bases. V dropped 7 bases and J dropped 2 bases, with 17 bases sitting between them. Germline CDR1 LGHDT, CDR2 YNNKEL (reference sequence). CDR3 length: 15 residues. The CDR3 loop reads CASIPNAGVNTEAFF. The CDR3 nucleotides read TGTGCCAGCATCCCGAATGCAGGGGTTAACACTGAAGCTTTCTTT.

This chain connects TRBV4-1 to TRBJ1-1, with D possibly being TRBD1 (5 bases). Trimming stripped 0 bases from V and 4 bases from J, with 15 bases between. Germline V gene sequence: CDR1 MGHRA, CDR2 YSYEKL. The CDR3 contains 16 residues. This chain's CDR3 is CASSQDRAGVGTEAFF. Written as DNA, the CDR3 is TGCGCCAGCAGCCAAGATCGCGCGGGGGTCGGCACTGAAGCTTTCTTT.

The sample holds a few counts of this clone. CDR3 in DNA: TGTGCCAGCAGTTTCCTTTTAGGGACAGGGGGCCGACCCTCCTACGAGCAGTACTTC. The encoded protein is CASSFLLGTGGRPSYEQYF. This chain joins TRBV28 and TRBJ2-7; TRBD1 matches at 12 bases. V dropped 3 bases and J dropped 0; count of bases not matched to a gene: 12. Per the germline V gene, CDR1 is MDHEN and CDR2 is SYDVKM. This CDR3 spans 19 amino acids.

The chain is built from TRBV3-1 (or the pseudogene TRBV3-2) and TRBJ2-5; the match to TRBD2 covers 13 bases. The germline CDR1 and CDR2 sequences are LGHDT and YNNKEL (reference sequence). The V segment lost 4 bases and the J segment 4 bases; nucleotides outside the gene matches: 0. This CDR3 is 14 amino acids long. The CDR3 DNA reads TGTGCCAGCAGCCGGACTAGCGGGGGAGAGACCCAGTACTTC. This sequence encodes CASSRTSGGETQYF.

The chain has TRBV2 and TRBJ1-5, with D hard to call. Trimming pared 3 bases from V and 2 bases from J, leaving 8 bases between. This CDR3 comprises 14 residues. CDR1 SNHLY and CDR2 FYNNEI come from the germline V gene. In DNA form, the CDR3 reads TGTGCCAGCAGTGACAGGAATGGCAATCAGCCCCAGCATTTT. It encodes CASSDRNGNQPQHF. The full variable domain, with the rest looked up from reference TRBV2 and TRBJ1-5, is EPEVTQTPSHQVTQMGQEVILRCVPISNHLYFYWYRQILGQKVEFLVSFYNNEISEKSEIFDDQFSVERPDGSNFTLKIRSTKLEDSAMYFCASSDRNGNQPQHFGDGTRLSIL.

The CDR3 here is CASSRGVPGLAGQQFF. DNA for the CDR3: TGTGCCAGCAGCCGGGGGGTACCGGGACTAGCGGGGCAGCAGTTCTTC. This chain connects TRBV7-2 to TRBJ2-1, with 13 bases lining up with TRBD2. The CDR3 has 16 residues. Germline-derived CDR1 and CDR2 are SGHTA and FQGNSA. The junction had 12 bases not matched to a gene; V was cut back by 5 bases and J by 11 bases.